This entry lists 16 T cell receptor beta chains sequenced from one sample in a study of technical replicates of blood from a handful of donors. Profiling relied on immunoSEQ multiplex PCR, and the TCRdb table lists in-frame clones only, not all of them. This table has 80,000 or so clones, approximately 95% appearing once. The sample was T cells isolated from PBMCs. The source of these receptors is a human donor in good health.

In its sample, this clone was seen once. In DNA, the CDR3 is TGTGCCAGCAGCTTCCAGGGGGCTAGCACAGATACGCAGTATTTT. Translating it yields CASSFQGASTDTQYF. The genes are TRBV6-4 and TRBJ2-3; 8 bases align to TRBD1. The junction had 5 bases not matched to a gene; V was cut back by 6 bases and J by 0 bases. Germline CDR1 reads MRHNA; CDR2 reads SNTAGT. This CDR3 is 15 amino acids long.

CDR3 protein: CASRAGQASYEQYF. As DNA, the CDR3 is TGTGCCAGCAGGGCGGGACAGGCCTCCTACGAGCAGTACTTC. The gene calls are TRBV27 and TRBJ2-7, with 8 nucleotides matching TRBD1. CDR1 is MNHEY and CDR2 is SMNVEV in the germline V gene (reference sequence). J gave up 0 bases and V 6 bases, and 4 bases lay outside the gene matches. The CDR3 extends over 14 amino acids.

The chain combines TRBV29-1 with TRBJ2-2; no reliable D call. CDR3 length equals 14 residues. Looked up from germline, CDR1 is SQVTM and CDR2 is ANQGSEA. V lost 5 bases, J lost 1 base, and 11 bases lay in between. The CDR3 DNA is TGCAGCGTTTTGCCAGTTCGGAACACCGGGGAGCTGTTTTTT. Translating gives CSVLPVRNTGELFF.

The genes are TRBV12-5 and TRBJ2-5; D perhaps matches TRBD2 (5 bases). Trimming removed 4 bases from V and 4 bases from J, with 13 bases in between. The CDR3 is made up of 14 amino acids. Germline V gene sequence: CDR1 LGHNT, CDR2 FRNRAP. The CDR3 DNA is TGTGCTAGTGGTTCCACCCTAGAGGGAGAGACCCAGTACTTC. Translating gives CASGSTLEGETQYF.

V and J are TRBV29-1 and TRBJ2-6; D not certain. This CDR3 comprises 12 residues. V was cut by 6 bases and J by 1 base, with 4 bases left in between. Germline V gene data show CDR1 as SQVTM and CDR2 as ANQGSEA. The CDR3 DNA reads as TGCAGCGTCCCGTCTGGGGCCAACGTCCTGACTTTC. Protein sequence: CSVPSGANVLTF.

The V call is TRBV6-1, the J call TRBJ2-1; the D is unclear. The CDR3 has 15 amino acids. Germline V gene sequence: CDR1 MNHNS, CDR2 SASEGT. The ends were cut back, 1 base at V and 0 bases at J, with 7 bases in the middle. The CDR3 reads CASSEETFSYNEQFF. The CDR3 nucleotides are TGTGCCAGCAGTGAAGAGACATTCTCCTACAATGAGCAGTTCTTC.

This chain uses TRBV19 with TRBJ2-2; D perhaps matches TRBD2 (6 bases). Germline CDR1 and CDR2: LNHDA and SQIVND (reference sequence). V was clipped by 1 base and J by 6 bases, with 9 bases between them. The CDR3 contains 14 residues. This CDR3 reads CASSIAGVSGELFF. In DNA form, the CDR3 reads TGTGCCAGTAGTATAGCGGGAGTATCCGGGGAGCTGTTTTTT.

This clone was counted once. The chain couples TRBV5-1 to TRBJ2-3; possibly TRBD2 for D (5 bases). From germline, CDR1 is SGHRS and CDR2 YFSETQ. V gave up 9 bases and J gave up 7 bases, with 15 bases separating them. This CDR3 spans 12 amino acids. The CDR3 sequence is CATSSEGYTQYF. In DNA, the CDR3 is TGCGCCACAAGTTCAGAGGGATATACGCAGTATTTT. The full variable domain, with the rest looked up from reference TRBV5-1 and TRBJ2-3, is KAGVTQTPRYLIKTRGQQVTLSCSPISGHRSVSWYQQTPGQGLQFLFEYFSETQRNKGNFPGRFSGRQFSNSRSEMNVSTLELGDSALYLCATSSEGYTQYFGPGTRLTVL.

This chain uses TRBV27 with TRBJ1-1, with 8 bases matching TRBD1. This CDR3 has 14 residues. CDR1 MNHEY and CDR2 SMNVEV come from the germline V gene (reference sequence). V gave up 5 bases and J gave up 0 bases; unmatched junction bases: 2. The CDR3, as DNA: TGTGCCAGCAGTCGACAGGGGCTGAACACTGAAGCTTTCTTT. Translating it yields CASSRQGLNTEAFF.

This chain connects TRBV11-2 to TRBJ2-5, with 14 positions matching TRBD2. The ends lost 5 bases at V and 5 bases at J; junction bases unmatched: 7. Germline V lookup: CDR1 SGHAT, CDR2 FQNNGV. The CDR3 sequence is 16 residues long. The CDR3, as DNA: TGTGCCAGCAGCGCCCGACTAGCGGGAGGGCCGGAGACCCAGTACTTC. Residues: CASSARLAGGPETQYF.

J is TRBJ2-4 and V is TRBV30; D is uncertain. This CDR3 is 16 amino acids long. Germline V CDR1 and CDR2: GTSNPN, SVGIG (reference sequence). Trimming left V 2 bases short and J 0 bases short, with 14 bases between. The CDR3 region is CAWSPWALAAKNIQYF. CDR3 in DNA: TGTGCCTGGAGTCCTTGGGCTCTCGCAGCCAAAAACATTCAGTACTTC.

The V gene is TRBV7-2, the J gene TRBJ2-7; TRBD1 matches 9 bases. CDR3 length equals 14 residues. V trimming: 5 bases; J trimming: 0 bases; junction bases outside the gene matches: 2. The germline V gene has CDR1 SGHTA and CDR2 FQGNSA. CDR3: CASSLTGGSYEQYF. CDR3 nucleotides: TGTGCCAGCAGCCTGACAGGGGGCTCCTACGAGCAGTACTTC.

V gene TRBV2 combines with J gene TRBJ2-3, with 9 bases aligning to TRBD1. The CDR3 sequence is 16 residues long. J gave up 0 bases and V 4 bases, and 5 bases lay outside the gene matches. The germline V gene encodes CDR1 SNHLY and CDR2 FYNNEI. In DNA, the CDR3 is TGTGCCAGCAGTGCCGGGGACAGGGCAAGCACAGATACGCAGTATTTT. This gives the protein CASSAGDRASTDTQYF.

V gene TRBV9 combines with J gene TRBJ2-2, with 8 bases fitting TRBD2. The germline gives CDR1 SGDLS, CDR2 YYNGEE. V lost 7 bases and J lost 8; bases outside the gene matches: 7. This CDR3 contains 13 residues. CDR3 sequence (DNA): TGTGCCAGCCGAGCGGGAGTTTCGGGGGAGCTGTTTTTT. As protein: CASRAGVSGELFF.

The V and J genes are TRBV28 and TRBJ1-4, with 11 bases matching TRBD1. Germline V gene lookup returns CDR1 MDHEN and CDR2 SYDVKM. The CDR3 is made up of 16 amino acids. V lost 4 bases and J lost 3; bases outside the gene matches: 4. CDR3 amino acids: CASSSPDRGPNEKLFF. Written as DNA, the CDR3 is TGTGCCAGCAGTTCGCCGGACAGGGGGCCTAATGAAAAACTGTTTTTT.

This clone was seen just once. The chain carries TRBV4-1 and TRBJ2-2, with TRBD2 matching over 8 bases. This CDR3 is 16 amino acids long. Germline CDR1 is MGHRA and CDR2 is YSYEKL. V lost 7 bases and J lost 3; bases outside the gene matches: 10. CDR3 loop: CASKVSGNLDTGELFF. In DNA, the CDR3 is TGCGCCAGCAAGGTTAGCGGGAATTTAGACACCGGGGAGCTGTTTTTT.